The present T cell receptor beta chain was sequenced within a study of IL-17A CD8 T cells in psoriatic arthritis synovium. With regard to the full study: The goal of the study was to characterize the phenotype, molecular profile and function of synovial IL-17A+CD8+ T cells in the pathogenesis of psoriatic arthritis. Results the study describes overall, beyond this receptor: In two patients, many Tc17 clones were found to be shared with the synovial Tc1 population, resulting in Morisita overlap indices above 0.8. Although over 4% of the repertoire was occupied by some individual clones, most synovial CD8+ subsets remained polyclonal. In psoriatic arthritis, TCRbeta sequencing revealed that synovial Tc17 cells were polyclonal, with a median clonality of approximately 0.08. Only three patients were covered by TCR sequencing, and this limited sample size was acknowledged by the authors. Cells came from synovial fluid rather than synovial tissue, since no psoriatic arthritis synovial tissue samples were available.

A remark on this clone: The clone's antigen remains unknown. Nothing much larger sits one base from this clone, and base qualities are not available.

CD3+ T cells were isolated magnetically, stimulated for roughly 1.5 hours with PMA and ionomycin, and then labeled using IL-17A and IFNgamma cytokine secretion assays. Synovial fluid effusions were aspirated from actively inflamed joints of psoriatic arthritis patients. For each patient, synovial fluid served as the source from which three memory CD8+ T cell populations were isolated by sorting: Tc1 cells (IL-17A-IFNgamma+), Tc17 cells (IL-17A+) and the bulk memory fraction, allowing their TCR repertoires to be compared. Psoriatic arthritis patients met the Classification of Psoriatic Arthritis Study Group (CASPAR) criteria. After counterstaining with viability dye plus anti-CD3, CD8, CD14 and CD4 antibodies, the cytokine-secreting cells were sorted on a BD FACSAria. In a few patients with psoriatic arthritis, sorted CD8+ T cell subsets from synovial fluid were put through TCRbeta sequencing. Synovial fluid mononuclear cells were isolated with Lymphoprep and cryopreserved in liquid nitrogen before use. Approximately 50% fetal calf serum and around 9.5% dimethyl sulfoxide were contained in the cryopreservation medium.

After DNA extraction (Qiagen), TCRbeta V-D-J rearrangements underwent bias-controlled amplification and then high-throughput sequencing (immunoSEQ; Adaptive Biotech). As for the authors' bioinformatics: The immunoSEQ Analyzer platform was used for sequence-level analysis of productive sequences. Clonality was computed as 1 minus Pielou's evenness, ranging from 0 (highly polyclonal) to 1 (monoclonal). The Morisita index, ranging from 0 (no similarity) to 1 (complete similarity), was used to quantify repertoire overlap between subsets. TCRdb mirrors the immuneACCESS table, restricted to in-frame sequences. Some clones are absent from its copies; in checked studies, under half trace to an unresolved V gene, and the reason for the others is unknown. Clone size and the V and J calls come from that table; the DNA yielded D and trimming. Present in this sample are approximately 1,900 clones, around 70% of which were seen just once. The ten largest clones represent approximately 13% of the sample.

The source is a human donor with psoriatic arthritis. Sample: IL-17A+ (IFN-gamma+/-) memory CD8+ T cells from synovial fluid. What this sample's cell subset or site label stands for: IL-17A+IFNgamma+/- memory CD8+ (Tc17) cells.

The CDR3 region: CASSLASSGSYLNEQFF. In nucleotides, the sequence is TGCGCCAGCAGTCTAGCCTCTAGCGGGAGTTATTTGAATGAGCAGTTCTTC. The chain is encoded by TRBV4-3 joined to TRBJ2-1; 10 of the junction bases match TRBD2. The CDR3 sequence holds 17 residues, the cysteine and phenylalanine included. Of the read, only the CDR3 DNA is kept; its 51 bases are in frame from base 1. CDR1 LGHNA and CDR2 YSLEER were looked up in the germline V gene. V and J are trimmed by 6 bases and 7 bases, and the gene matches miss 15 bases of the junction.